These T cell receptor beta chains were read from a single sample in a study of T cells in Graves' hyperthyroidism and ophthalmopathy. Each CDR3 protein gets one entry after TCRdb re-called the multiplex PCR reads with MiXCR. Of about 660,000 distinct CDR3 sequences detected, about 45% appear once; the ten largest clones hold approximately 6.8%. The sample comprised peripheral blood or thyroid tissue (not recorded which). The source is an adult man with Graves' disease, either hyperthyroidism or ophthalmopathy (not recorded which). CDR3s include the opening cysteine and the closing phenylalanine or tryptophan. Each record gives: V gene, J gene, clone size, D gene, CDR3 protein, CDR3 DNA. A D gene is named only where the DNA matches it firmly. Clone size is shown for a subset of rows, as once, few, many or a class of expanded clone.

v_gene: TRBV20-1
j_gene: TRBJ1-1
abundance: few
d_gene: TRBD1
CDR3aa: CSASTTGGQITEAFF
CDR3nt: TGCAGTGCTAGCACTACAGGGGGCCAAATCACTGAAGCTTTCTTT

v_gene: TRBV7-7
j_gene: TRBJ2-5
abundance: NA
d_gene: TRBD2
CDR3aa: CASASLAGRRETQYF
CDR3nt: TGTGCTAGTGCCTCTCTAGCGGGGCGTCGGGAGACCCAGTACTTC

v_gene: TRBV9
j_gene: TRBJ1-2
abundance: few
d_gene: NA
CDR3aa: CASSSGGWKAGYTF
CDR3nt: TGTGCCAGCAGCTCGGGGGGGTGGAAGGCCGGCTACACCTTC

v_gene: TRBV15
j_gene: TRBJ1-6
abundance: many
d_gene: TRBD1
CDR3aa: CATSRARDRGVLNSPLHF
CDR3nt: TGTGCCACCAGCAGAGCCCGGGACAGGGGTGTGTTGAATTCACCCCTCCACTTT

v_gene: TRBV20-1
j_gene: TRBJ2-5
abundance: NA
d_gene: TRBD2
CDR3aa: CSAKSGLADQETQYF
CDR3nt: TGCAGTGCTAAGTCTGGACTAGCGGATCAAGAGACCCAGTACTTC

v_gene: TRBV4-1
j_gene: TRBJ1-5
abundance: few
d_gene: NA
CDR3aa: CASSQDLGVGTQPQHF
CDR3nt: TGCGCCAGCAGCCAAGACCTTGGGGTTGGTACTCAGCCCCAGCATTTT

v_gene: TRBV20-1
j_gene: TRBJ2-7
abundance: NA
d_gene: TRBD2
CDR3aa: CSARREGLGYEQYF
CDR3nt: TGCAGTGCTAGAAGGGAGGGACTAGGGTACGAGCAGTACTTC

v_gene: TRBV2
j_gene: TRBJ2-2
abundance: NA
d_gene: TRBD1
CDR3aa: CASSERTGGGELFF
CDR3nt: TGTGCCAGCAGTGAACGGACAGGGGGAGGGGAGCTGTTTTTT

v_gene: TRBV29-1
j_gene: TRBJ1-1
abundance: few
d_gene: NA
CDR3aa: CSVEDGVTGNTEAFF
CDR3nt: TGCAGCGTTGAAGATGGTGTCACGGGGAACACTGAAGCTTTCTTT

v_gene: TRBV18
j_gene: TRBJ1-1
abundance: NA
d_gene: NA
CDR3aa: CASSPPTERNTEAFF
CDR3nt: TGTGCCAGCTCACCACCGACGGAACGGAACACTGAAGCTTTCTTT

v_gene: TRBV20-1
j_gene: TRBJ1-2
abundance: NA
d_gene: NA
CDR3aa: CRARYEGRTYGYTF
CDR3nt: TGCAGAGCTAGATATGAGGGCAGGACCTATGGCTACACCTTC

v_gene: TRBV6-1
j_gene: TRBJ1-4
abundance: NA
d_gene: NA
CDR3aa: CASNEAKGEKLFF
CDR3nt: TGTGCCAGCAATGAAGCGAAGGGTGAAAAACTGTTTTTT

v_gene: TRBV7-2
j_gene: TRBJ1-2
abundance: NA
d_gene: TRBD1
CDR3aa: CASSFRQGVGPYGYTF
CDR3nt: TGTGCCAGCAGCTTCCGACAGGGTGTGGGGCCTTATGGCTACACCTTC

v_gene: TRBV20-1
j_gene: TRBJ1-1
abundance: few
d_gene: NA
CDR3aa: CSAKAGRNTEAFF
CDR3nt: TGCAGTGCTAAAGCAGGCCGGAACACTGAAGCTTTCTTT

v_gene: TRBV10-3
j_gene: TRBJ1-3
abundance: NA
d_gene: NA
CDR3aa: CAISETRRSGNTIYF
CDR3nt: TGTGCCATCAGTGAGACGCGGCGCTCTGGAAACACCATATATTTT

v_gene: TRBV29-1
j_gene: TRBJ1-5
abundance: many
d_gene: TRBD1
CDR3aa: CSVVTGDSNQPQHF
CDR3nt: TGCAGCGTTGTTACAGGGGATAGCAATCAGCCCCAGCATTTT

v_gene: TRBV4-1
j_gene: TRBJ1-6
abundance: few
d_gene: NA
CDR3aa: CASSQDPGYNSPLHF
CDR3nt: TGCGCCAGCAGCCAAGATCCAGGTTATAATTCACCCCTCCACTTT

v_gene: TRBV7-9
j_gene: TRBJ2-2
abundance: many
d_gene: NA
CDR3aa: CASSSGSITGELFF
CDR3nt: TGTGCCAGCAGCTCCGGGAGCATCACCGGGGAGCTGTTTTTT

v_gene: TRBV5-1
j_gene: TRBJ1-1
abundance: few
d_gene: NA
CDR3aa: CASSLAQGPTEAFF
CDR3nt: TGCGCCAGCAGCTTGGCCCAGGGTCCCACTGAAGCTTTCTTT

v_gene: TRBV19
j_gene: TRBJ2-7
abundance: many
d_gene: TRBD2
CDR3aa: CASTRGLGIYEQYF
CDR3nt: TGTGCCAGTACCCGAGGACTAGGGATCTACGAGCAGTACTTC

v_gene: TRBV20-1
j_gene: TRBJ1-1
abundance: NA
d_gene: NA
CDR3aa: CSASPRPGEAFF
CDR3nt: TGCAGTGCTTCTCCCAGGCCTGGGGAAGCTTTCTTT

v_gene: TRBV11-2
j_gene: TRBJ2-3
abundance: once
d_gene: NA
CDR3aa: CASSLFTDTQYF
CDR3nt: TGTGCCAGCAGCTTATTTACAGATACGCAGTATTTT

v_gene: TRBV29-1
j_gene: TRBJ1-1
abundance: NA
d_gene: NA
CDR3aa: CSVEPGINTEAFF
CDR3nt: TGCAGCGTTGAGCCTGGGATTAACACTGAAGCTTTCTTT

v_gene: TRBV25-1
j_gene: TRBJ1-6
abundance: NA
d_gene: NA
CDR3aa: CASSYTYRDGSPLHF
CDR3nt: TGTGCCAGCAGTTACACCTACAGGGACGGTTCACCCCTCCACTTT

v_gene: TRBV12-3/TRBV12-4
j_gene: TRBJ1-5
abundance: NA
d_gene: NA
CDR3aa: CASSLGAGVNQPQHF
CDR3nt: TGTGCCAGCAGTTTAGGGGCAGGGGTCAATCAGCCCCAGCATTTT

v_gene: TRBV20-1
j_gene: TRBJ2-5
abundance: few
d_gene: TRBD2
CDR3aa: CSARDLPPASGRETQYF
CDR3nt: TGCAGTGCTAGAGATCTTCCCCCGGCTAGCGGGAGGGAGACCCAGTACTTC

v_gene: TRBV7-9
j_gene: TRBJ1-5
abundance: few
d_gene: NA
CDR3aa: CASSSSGVDQPQHF
CDR3nt: TGTGCCAGCAGCTCCTCCGGCGTCGATCAGCCCCAGCATTTT

v_gene: TRBV10-3
j_gene: TRBJ2-2
abundance: NA
d_gene: TRBD2
CDR3aa: CAISTPSGTNTGELFF
CDR3nt: TGTGCCATCAGTACCCCGAGCGGGACGAACACCGGGGAGCTGTTTTTT

v_gene: TRBV7-2
j_gene: TRBJ2-7
abundance: NA
d_gene: NA
CDR3aa: CASSPLLAYEQYF
CDR3nt: TGTGCCAGCAGCCCCCTACTTGCCTACGAGCAGTACTTC

v_gene: TRBV7-9
j_gene: TRBJ1-5
abundance: many
d_gene: NA
CDR3aa: CASSSSGVTNQPQHF
CDR3nt: TGTGCCAGCAGCTCCTCGGGGGTTACCAATCAGCCCCAGCATTTT

v_gene: TRBV7-3
j_gene: TRBJ2-7
abundance: few
d_gene: TRBD2
CDR3aa: CASSGRVSGRTYEQYF
CDR3nt: TGTGCCAGCAGTGGAAGGGTTAGCGGGAGGACCTACGAGCAGTACTTC

v_gene: TRBV11-2
j_gene: TRBJ1-5
abundance: NA
d_gene: NA
CDR3aa: CASSAHRASNQPQHF
CDR3nt: TGTGCCAGCAGTGCGCACAGGGCCAGCAATCAGCCCCAGCATTTT